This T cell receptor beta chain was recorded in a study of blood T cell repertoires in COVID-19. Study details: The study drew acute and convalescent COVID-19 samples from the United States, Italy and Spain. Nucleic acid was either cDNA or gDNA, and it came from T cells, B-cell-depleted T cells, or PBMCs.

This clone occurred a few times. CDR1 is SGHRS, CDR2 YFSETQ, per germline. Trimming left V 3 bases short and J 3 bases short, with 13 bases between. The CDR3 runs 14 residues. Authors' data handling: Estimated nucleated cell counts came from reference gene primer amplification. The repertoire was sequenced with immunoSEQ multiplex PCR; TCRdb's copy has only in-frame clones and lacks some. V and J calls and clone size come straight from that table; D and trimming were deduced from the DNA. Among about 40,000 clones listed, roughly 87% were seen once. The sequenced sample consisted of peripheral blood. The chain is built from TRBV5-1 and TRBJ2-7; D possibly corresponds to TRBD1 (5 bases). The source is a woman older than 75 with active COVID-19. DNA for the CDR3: TGCGCCAGCAGCTGGCAGGGTAGGGGCTACGAGCAGTACTTC. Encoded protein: CASSWQGRGYEQYF.